This T cell receptor beta chain was documented in a study of blood T cell repertoires in COVID-19. Study as a whole: In each case, the material was cDNA or gDNA derived from T cells, B-cell-depleted T cells, or PBMCs.

Method: immunoSEQ multiplex PCR; TCRdb's copy keeps in-frame clones and lacks some. The repertoire has about 170,000 clones, around 87% of them found once; the top ten carry around 7%. The CDR3 runs to 17 residues. V lost 0 bases to trimming and J lost 0 bases; unmatched junction nucleotides: 6. Germline-derived CDR1 and CDR2 are SGHDN and FVKESK. The chain carries TRBV14 and TRBJ2-3, with TRBD2 identical over 7 bases. Sequenced: peripheral blood. The TCR originated in a woman of 80 years or more in a cohort sampled during active or convalescent COVID-19. The CDR3 here is CASSQDLGRGSTDTQYF. The CDR3 DNA is TGTGCCAGCAGCCAAGATCTGGGGAGGGGTAGCACAGATACGCAGTATTTT.